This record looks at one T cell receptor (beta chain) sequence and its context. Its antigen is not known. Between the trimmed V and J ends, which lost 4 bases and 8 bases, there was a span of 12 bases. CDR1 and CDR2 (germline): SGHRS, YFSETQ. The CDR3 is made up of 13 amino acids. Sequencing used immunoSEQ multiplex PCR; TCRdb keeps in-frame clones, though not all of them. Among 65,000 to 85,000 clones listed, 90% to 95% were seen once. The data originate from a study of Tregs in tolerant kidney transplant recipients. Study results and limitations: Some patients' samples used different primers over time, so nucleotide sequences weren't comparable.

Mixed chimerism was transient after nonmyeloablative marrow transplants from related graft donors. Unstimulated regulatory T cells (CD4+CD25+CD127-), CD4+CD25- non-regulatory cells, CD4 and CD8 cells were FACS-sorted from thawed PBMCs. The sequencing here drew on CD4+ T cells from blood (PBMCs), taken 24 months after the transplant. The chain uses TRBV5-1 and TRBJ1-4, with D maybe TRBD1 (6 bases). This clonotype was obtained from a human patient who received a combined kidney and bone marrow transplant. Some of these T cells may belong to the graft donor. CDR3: CASSRDIGEKLFF. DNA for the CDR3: TGCGCCAGCAGCCGGGACATAGGGGAAAAACTGTTTTTT.